The rows below give T cell receptor beta chains drawn from one sample of a study of T cell responses to AZD1222 COVID-19 vaccine. Assay used: immunoSEQ multiplex PCR; TCRdb lists only in-frame clones, some missing. The data contain about 120,000 clones, more than 90% of them singletons. The sequencing used peripheral blood, collected 28 days after the second AZD1222 dose. The receptors were sampled from an adult who received the AZD1222 COVID-19 vaccine. CDR3s include the opening cysteine and the closing phenylalanine or tryptophan. A D gene is named only where the DNA matches it firmly. Not every row has a clone size; where given, it reads once, few, many or a size class.

abundance,d_gene,v_gene,j_gene,CDR3nt,CDR3aa
NA,TRBD1,TRBV11-2,TRBJ1-2,TGTGCCAGCAGCTTAGTCAGGGGGCACGGCTACACCTTC,CASSLVRGHGYTF
NA,TRBD1,TRBV6-5,TRBJ1-2,TGTGCCAGCAACCCGGGACAGGGGTATGGCTACACCTTC,CASNPGQGYGYTF
NA,NA,TRBV6-2/TRBV6-3,TRBJ1-2,TGTGCCAGCAGTTACGCAGGGATCTATGGCTACACCTTC,CASSYAGIYGYTF
NA,NA,TRBV6-4,TRBJ1-1,TGTGCCAGCACGCCGGCCCCGGGGAACACTGAAGCTTTCTTT,CASTPAPGNTEAFF
NA,NA,TRBV24-1,TRBJ1-4,TGTGCCACCAGTCAGCAAGCTAATGAAAAACTGTTTTTT,CATSQQANEKLFF
NA,NA,TRBV30,TRBJ2-2,TGTGCCTGGAGTGAGTCTAACAGGAAAGGAGACACCGGGGAGCTGTTTTTT,CAWSESNRKGDTGELFF
NA,NA,TRBV25-1,TRBJ1-6,TGTGCCAGCAGTTCAGACGGTCGGATCCACTTT,CASSSDGRIHF
NA,NA,TRBV10-3,TRBJ1-2,TGTGCCATCACCTCCGCGGGGAGTGGGGCTGGCTACACCTTC,CAITSAGSGAGYTF
NA,NA,TRBV4-3,TRBJ2-6,TGCGCCAGCAGCCAAGGGAGGCCTGGGGCCAACGTCCTGACTTTC,CASSQGRPGANVLTF
NA,NA,TRBV4-2,TRBJ2-5,TGTGCCAGCAGCCTTCGGGCGGGGCAAGAGACCCAGTACTTC,CASSLRAGQETQYF
NA,NA,TRBV21-1,TRBJ1-6,TGTGCCAGCAGCAAACACACACAACCTTGGGACAGGGTCTCACCCCTCCACTTT,CASSKHTQPWDRVSPLHF
NA,TRBD2,TRBV5-6,TRBJ2-7,TGTGCCAGCAGCTTGGAAACGGGGGGCTCCTACGAGCAGTACTTC,CASSLETGGSYEQYF
NA,NA,TRBV5-5,TRBJ2-5,TGTGCCAGCAGCTTATCCGAGACCCAGTACTTC,CASSLSETQYF
few,NA,TRBV6-1,TRBJ1-2,TGTGCCAGCAGTGAAGCGCTGGGTTCCCAATACTATGGCTACACCTTC,CASSEALGSQYYGYTF
NA,NA,TRBV7-2,TRBJ2-3,TGTGCCAGCAGCGCTGAAAACCACTATACGCAGTATTTT,CASSAENHYTQYF
NA,TRBD2,TRBV4-3,TRBJ2-1,TGCGCCAGCAGCCAGGGGGGGAGTAATCGGCGTGAGCAGTTCTTC,CASSQGGSNRREQFF
NA,TRBD1,TRBV6-2/TRBV6-3,TRBJ2-2,TGTGCCAGCAGTTACAGAGGGGGCGAGACCGGGGAGCTGTTTTTT,CASSYRGGETGELFF
NA,NA,TRBV7-9,TRBJ1-1,TGTGCCAGCAGCTTAGGTACAAGTAACACTGAAGCTTTCTTT,CASSLGTSNTEAFF
NA,NA,TRBV30,TRBJ2-7,TGTGCCTGGAATTCGGGACTGAGATACGAGCAGTACTTC,CAWNSGLRYEQYF
NA,TRBD1,TRBV4-3,TRBJ2-2,TGCGCCAGCAGCCAAGATAGGCGACAGGGTCCCGGGGAGCTGTTTTTT,CASSQDRRQGPGELFF
NA,TRBD1,TRBV5-3,TRBJ1-3,TGTGCCAGAAGCACCGACAGGGTCCGAAACACCATATATTTT,CARSTDRVRNTIYF
NA,NA,TRBV28,TRBJ2-1,TGTGCCAGCAGACCACAGGGAGACGATGAGCAGTTCTTC,CASRPQGDDEQFF
NA,TRBD2,TRBV5-4,TRBJ2-1,TGTGCCAGCAGGCTAGCGGGGGGGAGCAATGAGCAGTTCTTC,CASRLAGGSNEQFF
NA,NA,TRBV5-1,TRBJ2-1,TGCGCCAGCAGCTTGGCGGGGATCTCCTACAATGAGCAGTTCTTC,CASSLAGISYNEQFF
NA,TRBD1,TRBV2,TRBJ1-6,TGTGCCAGCAGTGAAGGACAGGGGGCGCATTCACCCCTCCACTTT,CASSEGQGAHSPLHF
NA,NA,TRBV27,TRBJ2-2,TGTGCCAGCAGACCCGGTGAAGGGGAGGTCGGGGAGCTGTTTTTT,CASRPGEGEVGELFF
once,NA,TRBV21-1,TRBJ2-1,TGTGCCAGCAGCAAATCCCTTTCTCATGAGCAGTTCTTC,CASSKSLSHEQFF
NA,NA,TRBV5-1,TRBJ1-4,TGCGCCAGCAGCTTGGGAGTAAATGAAAAACTGTTTTTT,CASSLGVNEKLFF
NA,TRBD1,TRBV19,TRBJ2-7,TGTGCCAGTAGTAATGGACAGGGTCAAACCTACGAGCAGTACTTC,CASSNGQGQTYEQYF
NA,NA,TRBV6-1,TRBJ2-1,TGTGCCAGCAGTGATTTCCTGTACAATGAGCAGTTCTTC,CASSDFLYNEQFF
NA,NA,TRBV7-9,TRBJ1-2,TGTGCCAGCAGCTTACTCGGGGAGAGTGGCTACACCTTC,CASSLLGESGYTF
NA,TRBD1,TRBV4-2,TRBJ2-7,TGTGCCAGCAGCCAAGTGCTCGGGACAGAGCTCTACGAGCAGTACTTC,CASSQVLGTELYEQYF
NA,NA,TRBV18,TRBJ2-2,TGTGCCAGCTCACCGATTCACAGGGACGGGGAGCTGTTTTTT,CASSPIHRDGELFF
once,NA,TRBV11-2,TRBJ1-2,TGTGCCAGCAGCTTAGGAGGTGGAGGTGGCTACACCTTC,CASSLGGGGGYTF
few,NA,TRBV21-1,TRBJ2-2,TGTGCCAGCAGCAAAGCAGGGCGGTCCACCGGGGAGCTGTTTTTT,CASSKAGRSTGELFF
NA,NA,TRBV2,TRBJ1-1,TGTGCCAGCAGACTGAGGGAGATTAACACTGAAGCTTTCTTT,CASRLREINTEAFF
NA,TRBD1,TRBV7-2,TRBJ2-3,TGTGCCAGCGGAGCCCAGGGGGCAGATACGCAGTATTTT,CASGAQGADTQYF
NA,NA,TRBV12-3/TRBV12-4,TRBJ2-3,TGTGCCAGCAGTTTCTTTCCGGATACGCAGTATTTT,CASSFFPDTQYF
NA,TRBD1,TRBV27,TRBJ1-4,TGTGCCAGCAGTCCGCCGGGGACAGGGCACGAAAAACTGTTTTTT,CASSPPGTGHEKLFF
NA,NA,TRBV13,TRBJ2-1,TGTGCCAGCAGCTTAGGGGCATACAATGAGCAGTTCTTC,CASSLGAYNEQFF
NA,NA,TRBV10-3,TRBJ1-6,TGTGCCATCAGTGACAGGGGCAGGGATAATTCACCCCTCCACTTT,CAISDRGRDNSPLHF
NA,NA,TRBV20-1,TRBJ1-6,TGCAGTGCGCCCAGGGGTTTGGCCCTCCACTTT,CSAPRGLALHF
NA,TRBD2,TRBV5-5,TRBJ2-5,TGTGCCAGCAGCCCACTAGCGGGGGTGTACCAAGAGACCCAGTACTTC,CASSPLAGVYQETQYF
NA,NA,TRBV12-2,TRBJ1-1,TGTGCAAGTCGCCACCCCCCCTTGACAGGGTTAGGGAACACTGAAGCTTTCTTT,CASRHPPLTGLGNTEAFF
NA,NA,TRBV19,TRBJ1-4,TGTGCCAGTGCGACAGCCGCAGATAATGAAAAACTGTTTTTT,CASATAADNEKLFF
NA,NA,TRBV7-3,TRBJ1-1,TGTGCCAGCAGCTTCTCGAAGAACACTGAAGCTTTCTTT,CASSFSKNTEAFF
NA,NA,TRBV6-2/TRBV6-3,TRBJ1-2,TGTGCCAGCAGTTACTCGCCTGGGGGCCACTATGGCTACACCTTC,CASSYSPGGHYGYTF
NA,NA,TRBV11-3,TRBJ2-3,TGTGCCAGCAGCTTGGGGCTCACAGATACGCAGTATTTT,CASSLGLTDTQYF
NA,NA,TRBV27,TRBJ1-5,TGTGCCAGCAGAGGAGATAGCAATCAGCCCCAGCATTTT,CASRGDSNQPQHF
NA,TRBD1,TRBV5-1,TRBJ1-1,TGCGCCAGCAGCTCGGGGGACAGCGACAACACTGAAGCTTTCTTT,CASSSGDSDNTEAFF